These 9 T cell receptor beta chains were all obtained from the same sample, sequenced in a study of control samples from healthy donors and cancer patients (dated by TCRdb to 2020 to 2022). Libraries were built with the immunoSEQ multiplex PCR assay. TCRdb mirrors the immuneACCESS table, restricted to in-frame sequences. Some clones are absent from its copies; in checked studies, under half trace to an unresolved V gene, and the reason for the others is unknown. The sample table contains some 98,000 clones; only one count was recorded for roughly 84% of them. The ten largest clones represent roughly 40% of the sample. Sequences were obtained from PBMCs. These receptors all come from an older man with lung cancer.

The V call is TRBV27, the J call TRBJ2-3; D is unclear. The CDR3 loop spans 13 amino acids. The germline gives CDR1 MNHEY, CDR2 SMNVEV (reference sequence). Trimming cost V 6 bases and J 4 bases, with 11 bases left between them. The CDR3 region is CASRTTAADTQYF. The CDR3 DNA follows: TGTGCCAGCAGGACGACCGCGGCAGATACGCAGTATTTT.

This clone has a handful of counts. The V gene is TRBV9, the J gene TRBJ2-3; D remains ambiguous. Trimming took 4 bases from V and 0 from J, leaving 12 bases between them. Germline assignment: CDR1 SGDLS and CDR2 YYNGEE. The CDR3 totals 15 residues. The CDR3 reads CASSSRVSSTDTQYF. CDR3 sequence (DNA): TGTGCCAGCAGCTCTAGGGTTTCTAGCACAGATACGCAGTATTTT. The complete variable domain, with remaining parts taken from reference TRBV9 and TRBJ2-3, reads DSGVTQTPKHLITATGQRVTLRCSPRSGDLSVYWYQQSLDQGLQFLIQYYNGEERAKGNILERFSAQQFPDLHSELNLSSLELGDSALYFCASSSRVSSTDTQYFGPGTRLTVL.

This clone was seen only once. The CDR3 region has the DNA TGTGCCAGCAGCCAAGCGGACAGGAACACTGAAGCTTTCTTT. Protein sequence: CASSQADRNTEAFF. The chain has TRBV4-2 and TRBJ1-1, with D possibly matching TRBD1 (6 bases). The germline V gene has CDR1 LGHNA and CDR2 YNFKEQ. This CDR3 is built from 14 residues. The V and J ends lost 1 base and 1 base respectively, with 7 bases between them.

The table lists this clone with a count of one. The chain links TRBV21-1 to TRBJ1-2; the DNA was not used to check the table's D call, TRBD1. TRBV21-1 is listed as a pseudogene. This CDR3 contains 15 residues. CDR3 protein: CASSKVVGGPYGYTF. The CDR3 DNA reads TGTGCCAGCAGCAAAGTAGTAGGGGGCCCCTATGGCTACACCTTC.

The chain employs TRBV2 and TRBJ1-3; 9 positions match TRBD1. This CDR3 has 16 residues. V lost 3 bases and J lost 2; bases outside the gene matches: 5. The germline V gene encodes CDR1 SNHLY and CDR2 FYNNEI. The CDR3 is CASSEGTGSAGNTIYF. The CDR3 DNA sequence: TGTGCCAGCAGTGAGGGGACAGGGAGCGCTGGAAACACCATATATTTT.

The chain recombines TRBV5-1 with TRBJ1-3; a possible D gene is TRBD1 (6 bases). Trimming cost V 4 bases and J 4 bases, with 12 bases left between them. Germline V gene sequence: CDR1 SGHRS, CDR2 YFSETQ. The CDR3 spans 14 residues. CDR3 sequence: CASSAQGLGNTIYF. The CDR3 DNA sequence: TGCGCCAGCAGCGCACAGGGCCTCGGAAACACCATATATTTT.

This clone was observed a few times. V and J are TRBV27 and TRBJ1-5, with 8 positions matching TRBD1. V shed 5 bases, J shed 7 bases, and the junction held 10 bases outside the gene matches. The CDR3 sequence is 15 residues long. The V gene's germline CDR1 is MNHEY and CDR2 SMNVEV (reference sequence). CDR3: CASSPSPGGAQPQHF. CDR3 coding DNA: TGTGCCAGCAGTCCATCCCCAGGGGGCGCGCAGCCCCAGCATTTT.

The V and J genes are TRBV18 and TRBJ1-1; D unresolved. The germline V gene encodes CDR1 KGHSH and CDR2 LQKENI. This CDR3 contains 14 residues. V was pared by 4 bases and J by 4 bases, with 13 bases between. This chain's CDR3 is CASSQDGPSTEAFF. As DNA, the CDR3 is TGTGCCAGCTCACAGGACGGACCGAGCACTGAAGCTTTCTTT.

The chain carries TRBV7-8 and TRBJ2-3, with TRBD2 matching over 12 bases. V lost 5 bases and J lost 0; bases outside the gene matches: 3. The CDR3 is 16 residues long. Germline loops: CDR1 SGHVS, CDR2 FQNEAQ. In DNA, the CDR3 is TGTGCCAGCAGCCTGACTAGCGGGGGTAGCACAGATACGCAGTATTTT. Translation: CASSLTSGGSTDTQYF.